The text below deals with one T cell receptor beta chain. This clonotype was detected many times. Its antigen is currently not known. No per-base quality is available; no much larger clone lies one base away. The library was obtained by 5' RACE. The instrument given in TCRdb is NextSeq 500. The TCR library protocol attached unique molecular identifiers to individual cDNA molecules to correct for sequencing error and PCR bias. Both TCR alpha and beta chains were sequenced, and tight co-correlation was observed between alpha and beta sequence abundances in each sample. Processing in the source paper ran as follows. V gene, J gene and CDR3 annotation of TCR sequences was performed with Decombinator V4. Expanded TCRs were defined as changing significantly between any two time points under a Poisson model with p below 0.0001. TCR abundances were normalised to the total number of TCRs sequenced per sample and were expressed as counts per million. TRAV1-2 paired with TRAJ12, TRAJ20 or TRAJ33 defined MAIT TCRs, while TRAV10 paired with TRAJ18 defined iNKT TCRs. VDJdb, accessed 1 November 2021, was searched for CMV, EBV and SARS-CoV-2 annotated TCRs, with TCRs annotated for multiple antigens excluded. TCRdb ran its own pipeline on the public reads, namely fastp trimming at Q25 and MiXCR clone calling, and kept in-frame beta chains. Every distinct CDR3 protein forms one entry, paired with its most common genes and DNA. TCRdb, not the original authors, processed these V and J calls. Across this sample there are tens of thousands of distinct CDR3 sequences, with roughly a tenth seen only once. More than 6.5% of the sample comes from the top ten.

The data stem from a study of early T cells in non-severe SARS-CoV-2 infection listed by TCRdb under 2021. The study in broad terms: TCR sequencing used bulk RNA from unsorted whole blood, so alpha and beta chains could not be paired.

Deletion took 6 bases off V and 8 bases off J, with a span of 10 bases between the germline ends. The germline V gene encodes CDR1 SNHLY and CDR2 FYNNEI. There are 12 amino acids in the CDR3, from cysteine to phenylalanine inclusive. This entry keeps only the CDR3 DNA: 36 bases, framed from base 1. Overall study outcomes, separate from this receptor: VDJdb matching was skewed toward anti-spike CD8 responses and likely underestimated virus-specific expansions, missing private and CD4 specificities.

This was a case-control study nested in a cohort of healthcare workers in London, UK, who had nasopharyngeal swab PCR tests and blood samples taken every week. Healthcare workers were recruited between 23 and 31 March 2020, during the week of the UK lockdown, and were followed weekly for up to roughly 16 weeks. The rearrangement joined TRBV2 to TRBJ1-4; a weak D assignment points to TRBD1 (5 bases agree). Sequenced input: whole blood. The receptor was derived from an adult who was a healthcare worker with PCR-confirmed SARS-CoV-2 infection or an uninfected control (not recorded which). The nucleotide sequence is given as TGTGCCAGCAGGTTCCGGGGGGAAAAACTGTTTTTT. Translated, it gives CASRFRGEKLFF.